The 16 T cell receptor beta chains presented below share a single source sample, sequenced in a study of cytomegalovirus exposure and HLA in healthy donors (dated by TCRdb to the late 2010s). Libraries were constructed by the immunoSEQ multiplex PCR assay. For the multiplex PCR, a mixture combining 60 forward primers for TCR Vbeta segments and 13 reverse primers for TCR Jbeta segments was used. TCRdb stores this immuneACCESS table with in-frame sequences only. Part of the clones is absent; in the studies checked, under half of the shortfall reflects unresolved V genes, and no reason is known for the rest. In all, the sample holds tens of thousands of clones, and roughly 74% of those were seen once. The ten largest clones add up to 2% to 2.5% of the sample. Sequencing used PBMCs. Source of these receptors: a man aged 35-49 years in good health and CMV-seronegative.

This clone was detected only a few times. The gene calls are TRBV27 and TRBJ1-2; perhaps TRBD1 as D (6 bases). Trimming shortened V by 2 bases and J by 13 bases, and 17 bases separated the two germline ends. Germline V gene lookup returns CDR1 MNHEY and CDR2 SMNVEV (reference sequence). The CDR3 sequence is 13 residues long. The CDR3 DNA is TGTGCCAGCAGTTTAAAGAGGGAGGGGGGATGCACCTTC. Residues: CASSLKREGGCTF.

J is TRBJ1-4 and V is TRBV7-3; a possible D gene is TRBD1 (5 bases). V shed 5 bases and J shed 7 bases, with 17 bases lying between them. Germline CDR1 reads SGHTA; CDR2 reads FQGTGA. This CDR3 is built from 15 residues. The CDR3 reads CASSTSGKVGEKLFF. CDR3 nucleotides: TGTGCCAGCAGCACGTCAGGGAAGGTTGGTGAAAAACTGTTTTTT. The whole variable domain, filled in from reference TRBV7-3 and TRBJ1-4, reads GAGVSQTPSNKVTEKGKYVELRCDPISGHTALYWYRQSLGQGPEFLIYFQGTGAADDSGLPNDRFFAVRPEGSVSTLKIQRTERGDSAVYLCASSTSGKVGEKLFFGSGTQLSVL.

The rearrangement links TRBV5-1 to TRBJ1-2; TRBD1 might be the D (6 bases). V shed 0 bases and J shed 3 bases, with 12 bases lying between them. Germline values: CDR1 SGHRS, CDR2 YFSETQ. The CDR3 totals 15 residues. Here the CDR3 DNA reads TGCGCCAGCAGCTTGGACAGGGTTCAGGACTATGGCTACACCTTC. This sequence encodes CASSLDRVQDYGYTF. The whole variable domain, filled in from reference TRBV5-1 and TRBJ1-2, reads KAGVTQTPRYLIKTRGQQVTLSCSPISGHRSVSWYQQTPGQGLQFLFEYFSETQRNKGNFPGRFSGRQFSNSRSEMNVSTLELGDSALYLCASSLDRVQDYGYTFGSGTRLTVV.

Ten or more counts support this clone. This rearrangement joins TRBV25-1 to TRBJ1-5; possibly TRBD1 for D (5 bases). The CDR3 has 12 residues. Germline V gene data show CDR1 as MGHDK and CDR2 as SYGVNS. The germline V and J ends were trimmed by 5 bases and 9 bases, with 11 bases remaining between them. The CDR3 region has the DNA TGTGCCAGCAGTTTAAACGGGGGGCCCCAGCATTTT. Amino acid sequence: CASSLNGGPQHF. Full variable domain (missing parts from reference TRBV25-1 and TRBJ1-5): EADIYQTPRYLVIGTGKKITLECSQTMGHDKMYWYQQDPGMELHLIHYSYGVNSTEKGDLSSESTVSRIRTEHFPLTLESARPSHTSQYLCASSLNGGPQHFGDGTRLSIL.

The rearrangement joins TRBV9 to TRBJ1-5, with a tentative D call TRBD1 (5 bases). The CDR3 consists of 15 residues. The germline CDR1 and CDR2 sequences are SGDLS and YYNGEE. Trimming removed 5 bases from V and 3 bases from J, with 15 bases in between. In DNA, the CDR3 is TGTGCCAGCAGTCCCAATGGACAAATCAATCAGCCCCAGCATTTT. Protein: CASSPNGQINQPQHF.

The chain combines TRBV29-1 with TRBJ1-4; 8 bases are a match to TRBD1. The V gene's germline CDR1 is SQVTM and CDR2 ANQGSEA. V shed 7 bases, J shed 3 bases, and the junction held 1 base outside the gene matches. The CDR3 extends over 12 amino acids. This chain's CDR3 is CSGQGPNEKLFF. CDR3 nucleotides: TGCAGCGGACAGGGGCCTAATGAAAAACTGTTTTTT. The full variable domain, with the rest looked up from reference TRBV29-1 and TRBJ1-4, is SAVISQKPSRDICQRGTSLTIQCQVDSQVTMMFWYRQQPGQSLTLIATANQGSEATYESGFVIDKFPISRPNLTFSTLTVSNMSPEDSSIYLCSGQGPNEKLFFGSGTQLSVL.

The DNA of the CDR3 is TGTGCCAGCAGCCAAGACAGTGATAACTATGGCTACACCTTC. This encodes CASSQDSDNYGYTF. This chain connects TRBV4-2 to TRBJ1-2; no reliable D call. The length of the CDR3 is 14 residues. Trimming left V 0 bases short and J 1 base short, with 6 bases between. The germline gives CDR1 LGHNA, CDR2 YNFKEQ.

The V call is TRBV19, the J call TRBJ1-6; D gene ambiguous. The CDR3 length is 14 residues. V dropped 1 base and J dropped 9 bases, with 10 bases sitting between them. Germline lookup yields CDR1 LNHDA and CDR2 SQIVND (reference sequence). Here the CDR3 DNA reads TGTGCCAGTAGTATAGGTGGCACTAGTTCACCCCTCCACTTT. It translates to CASSIGGTSSPLHF. Full variable domain (outside the CDR3, taken from reference TRBV19 and TRBJ1-6): DGGITQSPKYLFRKEGQNVTLSCEQNLNHDAMYWYRQDPGQGLRLIYYSQIVNDFQKGDIAEGYSVSREKKESFPLTVTSAQKNPTAFYLCASSIGGTSSPLHFGNGTRLTVT.

V gene TRBV19 combines with J gene TRBJ2-1; 9 bases fit TRBD2. Germline values: CDR1 LNHDA, CDR2 SQIVND (reference sequence). This CDR3 spans 17 amino acids. Trimming removed 5 bases from V and 2 bases from J; junction bases left unmatched: 10. The CDR3 bases are TGTGCCAGTAGTGATAAAGCGGGAGGCCTAGCCTACAATGAGCAGTTCTTC. It encodes CASSDKAGGLAYNEQFF.

This clone was seen just once. The CDR3 DNA sequence: TGTGCCAGCTTCGGGGATGGCTACACCTTC. It translates to CASFGDGYTF. This chain joins TRBV9 and TRBJ1-2; no definite D call. The CDR3 has 10 residues. V lost 7 bases and J 6 bases, leaving 7 bases between the germline ends. CDR1 and CDR2 from the germline V gene are SGDLS and YYNGEE. Full variable domain (remainder filled in from reference TRBV9 and TRBJ1-2): DSGVTQTPKHLITATGQRVTLRCSPRSGDLSVYWYQQSLDQGLQFLIQYYNGEERAKGNILERFSAQQFPDLHSELNLSSLELGDSALYFCASFGDGYTFGSGTRLTVV.

This chain links TRBV6-4 with TRBJ1-1; 7 bases are a match to TRBD1. CDR3 length: 14 residues. V was pared by 6 bases and J by 4 bases, with 8 bases of the junction left unmatched. Germline V gene lookup returns CDR1 MRHNA and CDR2 SNTAGT. The CDR3 DNA is TGTGCCAGCAGACCCGACAGGGCGGGCACTGAAGCTTTCTTT. Its protein product is CASRPDRAGTEAFF.

This clone was detected a few times. The chain's CDR3 is CASRARGPANEKLFF. The CDR3 coding sequence is TGCGCCAGCAGGGCGAGAGGCCCGGCTAATGAAAAACTGTTTTTT. The chain employs TRBV5-1 and TRBJ1-4, with D uncertain. From germline, CDR1 is SGHRS and CDR2 YFSETQ. The CDR3 sequence is 15 residues long. V lost 5 bases and J lost 3, with 14 bases in between.

The sample holds a few counts of this clone. V gene TRBV5-1 combines with J gene TRBJ2-7; 7 bases fit TRBD2. V lost 4 bases, J lost 3 bases, and 4 bases stayed unmatched. Germline V gene data show CDR1 as SGHRS and CDR2 as YFSETQ. This CDR3 is built from 13 residues. For the CDR3, the DNA is TGCGCCAGCAGCCCAGCGGGGAACTACGAGCAGTACTTC. It is translated as CASSPAGNYEQYF.

This clone was picked up one time. The chain employs TRBV28 and TRBJ1-5; 10 bases are a match to TRBD1. The CDR3 loop spans 15 amino acids. J gave up 6 bases and V 4 bases, and 6 bases lay outside the gene matches. Germline loops: CDR1 MDHEN, CDR2 SYDVKM. The CDR3 DNA follows: TGTGCCAGCAGTTCTATAGACAGGGGGCTTCAGCCCCAGCATTTT. Protein product: CASSSIDRGLQPQHF.

V is TRBV6-6 and J is TRBJ1-1, with D unresolved. The length of the CDR3 is 11 residues. Germline values: CDR1 MNHNY, CDR2 SVGAGI (reference sequence). The V and J ends lost 6 bases and 10 bases respectively, with 12 bases between them. CDR3 in amino acids: CASSPPSGAFF. As DNA, the CDR3 is TGTGCCAGCAGCCCCCCCAGTGGAGCTTTCTTT.

This chain uses TRBV30 with TRBJ2-7; 9 nucleotides align to TRBD2. This CDR3 spans 15 amino acids. CDR1 is GTSNPN, CDR2 SVGIG, per germline (reference sequence). V lost 0 bases and J lost 5; bases outside the gene matches: 8. The CDR3 DNA follows: TGTGCCTGGAGTGTAGGTCGCGGGAGGGCCCACGAGCAGTACTTC. It specifies CAWSVGRGRAHEQYF.